Included here is one TCR beta chain sequence, with context. Its antigen is not identified. Other DNA variants within this sample encode the same CDR3. This CDR3 is built from 15 residues. CDR1 and CDR2 (germline): LNHDA, SQIVND (reference sequence). V lost 5 bases and J lost 4; bases outside the gene matches: 10. This entry is derived from a study of brain metastases from non-small cell lung cancer. Assay used: immunoSEQ multiplex PCR; TCRdb lists only in-frame clones, some missing. The sample yields about 8,000 clones, 70% to 90% seen once. Overall study findings and caveats: T-cell clones appeared expanded in approximately 64% of brain metastases relative to matched primary tumors. Metastases had sparse T cells but largely shared repertoires with primaries. Fewer infiltrating T cells were found in brain metastases than primaries.

Sequenced material: primary lung tumor tissue. The J gene is TRBJ1-2, the V gene TRBV19; the match to TRBD1 covers 7 bases. This clonotype was obtained from a donor at least 40 years old with non-small cell lung cancer. DNA for the CDR3: TGTGCCAGTAGTCCCCGGGACAGCGGGGGCTATGGCTACACCTTC. It is translated as CASSPRDSGGYGYTF.